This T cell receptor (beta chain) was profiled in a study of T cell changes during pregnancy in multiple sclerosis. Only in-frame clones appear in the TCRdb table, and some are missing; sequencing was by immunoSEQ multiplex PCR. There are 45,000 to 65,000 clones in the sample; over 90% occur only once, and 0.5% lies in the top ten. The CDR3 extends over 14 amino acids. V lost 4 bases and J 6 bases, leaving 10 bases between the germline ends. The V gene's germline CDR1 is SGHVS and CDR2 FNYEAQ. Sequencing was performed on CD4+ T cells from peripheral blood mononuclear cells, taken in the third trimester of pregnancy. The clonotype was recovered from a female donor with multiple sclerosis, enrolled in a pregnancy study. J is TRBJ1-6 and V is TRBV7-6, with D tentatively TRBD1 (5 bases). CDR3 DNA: TGTGCCAGCAGCTCGACAGCTTTTAATTCACCCCTCCACTTT. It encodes CASSSTAFNSPLHF.